The 21 T cell receptor beta chains below were found in one sample sequenced in a study of PD-L1 blockade in urothelial cancer. The table came from immunoSEQ multiplex PCR; TCRdb's copy has only in-frame clones and leaves some out. The sample includes some 28,000 clones, approximately 79% of them seen just once. The input for sequencing was PBMCs, taken around atezolizumab (anti-PD-L1) treatment. Receptors originate from a man aged 45-65 years with urothelial cancer.

The chain recombines TRBV7-6 with TRBJ1-5, with D possibly being TRBD1 (5 bases). Germline V lookup: CDR1 SGHVS, CDR2 FNYEAQ. There are 15 residues in the CDR3. Trimming cost V 1 base and J 6 bases, with 13 bases left between them. CDR3 in DNA: TGTGCCAGCAGCTTAGACGGGGACTTGGGTCAGCCCCAGCATTTT. Protein product: CASSLDGDLGQPQHF. Drawing the rest from reference TRBV7-6 and TRBJ1-5, the complete variable domain is GAGVSQSPRYKVTKRGQDVALRCDPISGHVSLYWYRQALGQGPEFLTYFNYEAQQDKSGLPNDRFSAERPEGSISTLTIQRTEQRDSAMYRCASSLDGDLGQPQHFGDGTRLSIL.

This clone was seen only once. This chain links TRBV7-6 with TRBJ2-3, with 11 bases matching TRBD2. V shed 5 bases, J shed 0 bases, and the junction held 4 bases outside the gene matches. From germline, CDR1 is SGHVS and CDR2 FNYEAQ. This CDR3 has 16 residues. CDR3 region: CASSPRTSGSTDTQYF. Written as DNA, the CDR3 is TGTGCCAGCAGCCCCCGGACTAGCGGGAGCACAGATACGCAGTATTTT.

The V gene is TRBV29-1, the J gene TRBJ2-1, with 8 bases fitting TRBD2. This CDR3 has 15 amino acids. Germline V gene lookup returns CDR1 SQVTM and CDR2 ANQGSEA. Losses at the gene ends were 4 bases for V and 4 bases for J; bases not matched to a gene: 9. DNA for the CDR3: TGCAGCGTTGGCCTGCGACTAGCGCATTACAATGAGCAGTTCTTC. It codes for CSVGLRLAHYNEQFF.

CDR3 bases: TGTGCCAGCAGGCTAGGTCTACTTAATGAAAAACTGTTTTTT. Translation gives CASRLGLLNEKLFF. The chain carries TRBV2 and TRBJ1-4; no firm D call. Germline V lookup: CDR1 SNHLY, CDR2 FYNNEI. The V and J ends lost 6 bases and 4 bases respectively, with 12 bases between them. This CDR3 region has 14 residues.

This clone was observed a handful of times. The chain recombines TRBV11-2 with TRBJ2-2; tentative D call: TRBD2 (5 bases). The CDR3 totals 15 residues. Deletions cut 2 bases from V and 6 bases from J, with 13 bases between. The germline CDR1 and CDR2 sequences are SGHAT and FQNNGV. As DNA, the CDR3 is TGTGCCAGCAGCTTACCGGGGTCAGCGGCCGGGGAGCTGTTTTTT. Translation: CASSLPGSAAGELFF.

Turning to this clone: The junction and the germline gene differ at one end; a read error may be behind it. This rearrangement joins TRBV2 to TRBJ1-6; 8 bases map to TRBD1. The CDR3 sequence is 11 residues long. Germline values: CDR1 SNHLY, CDR2 FYNNEI. The CDR3 sequence: CASRYPGQAYF. DNA of the CDR3: TGTGCCAGCAGATACCCGGGACAGGCCTACTTT. The full variable domain, rest sourced from reference TRBV2 and TRBJ1-6, is EPEVTQTPSHQVTQMGQEVILRCVPISNHLYFYWYRQILGQKVEFLVSFYNNEISEKSEIFDDQFSVERPDGSNFTLKIRSTKLEDSAMYFCASRYPGQAYFGNGTRLTVT.

The rearrangement joins TRBV19 to TRBJ2-3, with 8 bases lining up with TRBD2. This CDR3 is 14 amino acids long. Germline CDR1 is LNHDA and CDR2 is SQIVND (reference sequence). V lost 4 bases, J lost 4 bases, and 4 bases stayed unmatched. This CDR3 reads CASSTERESDTQYF. Here the CDR3 DNA reads TGTGCCAGTAGTACCGAGCGGGAGTCAGATACGCAGTATTTT.

V gene TRBV27 combines with J gene TRBJ1-2; possible D gene TRBD1, 6 bases. The CDR3 contains 13 residues. V lost 4 bases to trimming and J lost 14 bases, with 20 bases between them. The germline V gene has CDR1 MNHEY and CDR2 SMNVEV (reference sequence). CDR3 region: CASSSKIRDIETF. CDR3 coding DNA: TGTGCCAGCAGTTCGAAAATCCGGGACATCGAAACCTTC.

The chain uses TRBV6-4 and TRBJ2-3; the D gene is possibly TRBD1 (5 bases). The V end was cut by 5 bases, the J end by 5 bases, with 11 bases between. This CDR3 spans 13 amino acids. Germline V lookup: CDR1 MRHNA, CDR2 SNTAGT. The CDR3 coding sequence is TGTGCCAGCAGTCCGACAGCAAAAGATACGCAGTATTTT. Amino acid sequence: CASSPTAKDTQYF.

V usage is TRBV14 and J usage is TRBJ2-1; 7 positions agree with TRBD1. CDR1 is SGHDN and CDR2 is FVKESK in the germline V gene. The CDR3 is 18 residues long. J gave up 0 bases and V 1 base, and 9 bases lay outside the gene matches. CDR3 residues: CASSQGLTGSFSYNEQFF. CDR3 DNA: TGTGCCAGCAGCCAAGGCCTGACAGGGTCGTTCTCCTACAATGAGCAGTTCTTC.

The chain links TRBV28 to TRBJ1-2; the match to TRBD1 covers 10 bases. V dropped 3 bases and J dropped 4; count of bases not matched to a gene: 2. The CDR3 is 14 amino acids. Germline CDR1 MDHEN, CDR2 SYDVKM. The CDR3 here is CASSLTGGAYGYTF. The CDR3 bases are TGTGCCAGCAGTTTGACAGGGGGCGCCTATGGCTACACCTTC.

CDR3 in DNA: TGCGCCAGCAGCTTGAAATCGAGACAGGGTCTCGCTGAAGCTTTCTTT. Amino acids: CASSLKSRQGLAEAFF. The chain is built from TRBV5-1 and TRBJ1-1; 7 bases are a match to TRBD1. The CDR3 extends over 16 amino acids. J gave up 6 bases and V 1 base, and 12 bases lay outside the gene matches. Germline V gene sequence: CDR1 SGHRS, CDR2 YFSETQ.

V is TRBV18 and J is TRBJ2-3; D might be TRBD2 (5 bases). The CDR3 is 17 amino acids. The V end lost 3 bases, the J end lost 2 bases, and 18 bases lay between the germline ends. Germline V gene sequence: CDR1 KGHSH, CDR2 LQKENI. The chain's CDR3 is CASSPPGESRYTDTQYF. The CDR3 bases are TGTGCCAGCTCACCCCCCGGGGAGTCTAGATACACAGATACGCAGTATTTT.

This sequence joins TRBV5-6 and TRBJ1-2; tentative D call: TRBD1 (5 bases). V lost 0 bases and J 2 bases, leaving 5 bases between the germline ends. This CDR3 comprises 13 residues. Germline V gene lookup returns CDR1 SGHDT and CDR2 YYEEEE. As DNA, the CDR3 is TGTGCCAGCAGCTTGGACAGGAACTATGGCTACACCTTC. This translates into CASSLDRNYGYTF. The full variable domain, rest sourced from reference TRBV5-6 and TRBJ1-2, is DAGVTQSPTHLIKTRGQQVTLRCSPKSGHDTVSWYQQALGQGPQFIFQYYEEEERQRGNFPDRFSGHQFPNYSSELNVNALLLGDSALYLCASSLDRNYGYTFGSGTRLTVV.

This chain links TRBV11-2 with TRBJ1-1; 8 bases map to TRBD1. From germline, CDR1 is SGHAT and CDR2 FQNNGV. The CDR3 spans 14 residues. Trimming took 5 bases from V and 1 from J; bases not matched to a gene: 3. The CDR3 loop is CASSPGQENTEAFF. CDR3 bases: TGTGCCAGCAGCCCGGGACAGGAGAACACTGAAGCTTTCTTT.

The V gene is TRBV4-2, the J gene TRBJ2-3, with a weak D call TRBD2 (7 bases). The germline CDR1 and CDR2 sequences are LGHNA and YNFKEQ. The CDR3 runs 16 residues. Trimming took 1 base from V and 2 from J, leaving 13 bases between them. In DNA, the CDR3 is TGTGCCAGCAGCCAAGGGGAGGGGGGGTACACAGATACGCAGTATTTT. It yields the protein CASSQGEGGYTDTQYF.

V and J are TRBV4-1 and TRBJ1-1; 9 bases line up with TRBD1. V was clipped by 3 bases and J by 3 bases; unmatched bases: 8. Germline loops: CDR1 MGHRA, CDR2 YSYEKL. The CDR3 is 16 amino acids. CDR3 residues: CASSQVQGARHTEAFF. CDR3 nucleotide sequence: TGCGCCAGCAGCCAGGTACAGGGGGCGCGGCACACTGAAGCTTTCTTT.

The chain employs TRBV7-9 and TRBJ2-7; TRBD1 agrees at 7 bases. J lost 6 bases, V lost 3 bases, and 14 bases had no gene match. The CDR3 covers 16 residues. Germline V lookup: CDR1 SEHNR, CDR2 FQNEAQ (reference sequence). The CDR3 reads CASSLAETGSGGEQYF. The DNA for the CDR3 is TGTGCCAGCAGCTTGGCAGAGACAGGATCAGGGGGCGAGCAGTACTTC.

This clone qualifies as medium-sized. J is TRBJ1-1 and V is TRBV7-6, with TRBD1 matching 8 bases. The CDR3 has 14 residues. V gave up 6 bases and J gave up 1 base; unmatched junction bases: 4. Germline V lookup: CDR1 SGHVS, CDR2 FNYEAQ. CDR3 DNA sequence: TGTGCCAGCAGTTCCGGGACAGGGAACACTGAAGCTTTCTTT. As protein: CASSSGTGNTEAFF.

The sample holds one count of this clone. The CDR3 DNA is TGTGCCAGCAGCCAAGGGGATGGGCGGGGGGTCCACGAGCAGTACTTC. As protein: CASSQGDGRGVHEQYF. The chain uses TRBV4-2 and TRBJ2-7; 8 nucleotides align to TRBD2. Germline V lookup: CDR1 LGHNA, CDR2 YNFKEQ. CDR3 length: 16 residues. V lost 1 base to trimming and J lost 5 bases; unmatched junction nucleotides: 10.

V and J are TRBV5-6 and TRBJ2-5, with D possibly TRBD2 on 6 matching bases. V shed 3 bases and J shed 4 bases, with 13 bases lying between them. The CDR3 loop spans 14 amino acids. From germline, CDR1 is SGHDT and CDR2 YYEEEE. The CDR3 sequence: CASSWTRGTETQYF. In nucleotides, the CDR3 is TGTGCCAGCAGCTGGACGCGGGGCACAGAGACCCAGTACTTC. The full variable domain, its missing parts supplied by reference TRBV5-6 and TRBJ2-5, is DAGVTQSPTHLIKTRGQQVTLRCSPKSGHDTVSWYQQALGQGPQFIFQYYEEEERQRGNFPDRFSGHQFPNYSSELNVNALLLGDSALYLCASSWTRGTETQYFGPGTRLLVL.